This entry lists 14 T cell receptor beta chains sequenced from one sample in a study of radiotherapy plus CTLA-4 blockade in lung cancer. TCRdb's table, derived via immunoSEQ multiplex PCR, lists solely in-frame clones and lacks some. The sample has 20,000 to 30,000 clones; 71% are singletons. The sequenced sample was peripheral blood, obtained from a patient treated with radiotherapy plus ipilimumab. Receptor source: a human donor with non-small cell lung cancer whose response to radiotherapy plus ipilimumab could not be evaluated.

J is TRBJ2-7 and V is TRBV5-5, with 8 positions matching TRBD1. With V trimmed by 0 bases and J by 2 bases, 4 bases remained unmatched. This CDR3 is built from 15 residues. Germline loops: CDR1 SGHKS, CDR2 YYEKEE (reference sequence). The CDR3 nucleotides are TGTGCCAGCAGCTTGGGAGGACAGGGACCCTACGAGCAGTACTTC. It yields the protein CASSLGGQGPYEQYF.

This clone was picked up a small number of times. The chain has TRBV2 and TRBJ2-7; maybe TRBD1 (6 bases). CDR1 and CDR2 from the germline V gene are SNHLY and FYNNEI. CDR3 length equals 15 residues. V gave up 1 base and J gave up 5 bases, with 15 bases separating them. The CDR3, as DNA: TGTGCCAGCAGTGAAGTGGGACACAGGATCGACGAGCAGTACTTC. Translation gives CASSEVGHRIDEQYF.

This clone was found a few times. The V call is TRBV7-9, the J call TRBJ2-5; TRBD1 might be the D (5 bases). Per germline, CDR1 SEHNR and CDR2 FQNEAQ (reference sequence). V was pared by 2 bases and J by 5 bases, with 9 bases between. The CDR3 has 13 amino acids. The CDR3 DNA follows: TGTGCCAGCAGCTTATCAGGGCGGGAGACCCAGTACTTC. This encodes CASSLSGRETQYF.

The V call is TRBV30, the J call TRBJ1-2, with D possibly TRBD1 on 6 matching bases. Germline CDR1 and CDR2: GTSNPN and SVGIG (reference sequence). Trimming took off 4 bases at V and 7 bases at J, with 16 bases between the two ends. This CDR3 is 13 amino acids long. This CDR3 is CAWTLGGYIGYTF. DNA of the CDR3: TGTGCCTGGACCCTTGGGGGCTACATTGGCTACACCTTC.

The chain is built from TRBV18 and TRBJ1-2; 10 positions agree with TRBD1. With V trimmed by 6 bases and J by 3 bases, 4 bases remained unmatched. This CDR3 spans 14 amino acids. Germline lookup yields CDR1 KGHSH and CDR2 LQKENI. Here the CDR3 DNA reads TGTGCCAGCTCGCAAGGACAGGGGGACTATGGCTACACCTTC. Translating it yields CASSQGQGDYGYTF.

This chain uses TRBV7-9 with TRBJ1-3; possibly TRBD1 for D (5 bases). This CDR3 comprises 15 residues. V gave up 5 bases and J gave up 2 bases, with 13 bases separating them. In germline, CDR1 is SEHNR, CDR2 FQNEAQ (reference sequence). This chain's CDR3 is CASSPTGTPGNTIYF. CDR3 DNA: TGTGCCAGCAGCCCTACCGGGACTCCTGGAAACACCATATATTTT.

This clone was counted only a few times. V and J are TRBV6-5 and TRBJ2-1; 7 bases are shared with TRBD2. Losses at the gene ends were 2 bases for V and 4 bases for J; bases not matched to a gene: 5. Germline V gene data show CDR1 as MNHEY and CDR2 as SVGAGI. This CDR3 comprises 15 residues. CDR3 sequence reads: CASSYDSGVYNEQFF. DNA for the CDR3: TGTGCCAGCAGTTACGACAGCGGGGTTTACAATGAGCAGTTCTTC.

This clone was seen a handful of times. CDR3 sequence reads: CASGPSGSLTDTQYF. The CDR3 DNA reads TGTGCCAGTGGACCTAGCGGGAGTTTGACAGATACGCAGTATTTT. The V gene is TRBV6-5, the J gene TRBJ2-3; TRBD2 aligns across 10 bases. With 9 bases clipped from V and 3 bases from J, the junction kept 9 bases outside the gene matches. CDR3 length equals 15 residues. The V gene's germline CDR1 is MNHEY and CDR2 SVGAGI.

The V and J genes are TRBV4-3 and TRBJ2-3; 9 bases are a match to TRBD2. Per germline, CDR1 LGHNA and CDR2 YSLEER. CDR3 size: 16 residues. Trimming cost V 1 base and J 0 bases; bases outside gene matches: 2. CDR3 bases: TGCGCCAGCAGCCAAGTAACTAGCGGGAGCACAGATACGCAGTATTTT. Its protein product is CASSQVTSGSTDTQYF.

The chain combines TRBV15 with TRBJ1-1; D may be TRBD1 (6 bases). This CDR3 has 14 residues. Per the germline V gene, CDR1 is LNHNV and CDR2 is YYDKDF (reference sequence). V was cut by 2 bases and J by 4 bases, with 11 bases left in between. CDR3 bases: TGTGCCACCAGCAGAAATCAGGGGCGCACTGAAGCTTTCTTT. This sequence encodes CATSRNQGRTEAFF. The whole variable domain, remainder taken from reference TRBV15 and TRBJ1-1, is DAMVIQNPRYQVTQFGKPVTLSCSQTLNHNVMYWYQQKSSQAPKLLFHYYDKDFNNEADTPDNFQSRRPNTSFCFLDIRSPGLGDTAMYLCATSRNQGRTEAFFGQGTRLTVV.

This chain connects TRBV19 to TRBJ2-1; maybe TRBD2 (6 bases). This CDR3 has 15 residues. The germline V and J ends were trimmed by 7 bases and 5 bases, with 18 bases remaining between them. CDR1 LNHDA and CDR2 SQIVND come from the germline V gene (reference sequence). For the CDR3, the DNA is TGTGCCAGTACCGGGGACGGGCGGGGAAACAATGAGCAGTTCTTC. Protein: CASTGDGRGNNEQFF.

V gene TRBV6-1 combines with J gene TRBJ2-3, with 11 bases that match TRBD2. Germline V gene data show CDR1 as MNHNS and CDR2 as SASEGT. V was clipped by 4 bases and J by 6 bases; unmatched bases: 12. The CDR3 spans 17 residues. CDR3 protein: CASSGRLLAGGGDTQYF. The CDR3 bases are TGTGCCAGCAGTGGTCGCCTTCTAGCGGGAGGAGGGGATACGCAGTATTTT.

This clone was seen a handful of times. The chain carries TRBV5-1 and TRBJ1-3; a possible D gene is TRBD1 (5 bases). Germline CDR1 is SGHRS and CDR2 is YFSETQ. With 6 bases removed from V and 0 bases from J, the gap between germline ends came to 10 bases. The CDR3 runs to 14 residues. The DNA of the CDR3 is TGCGCCAGCATTGGTGGGGCCTCTGGAAACACCATATATTTT. Residues: CASIGGASGNTIYF.

This clone was recorded only once. A read error may account for a junction end that differs from germline. This sequence joins TRBV5-5 and TRBJ1-1, with no clear D. Looked up from germline, CDR1 is SGHKS and CDR2 is YYEKEE (reference sequence). This CDR3 spans 13 amino acids. DNA of the CDR3: TGTGCCAGCAGCGTAGAAGTGAAGACTGAAGCTTTCTTT. It specifies CASSVEVKTEAFF.